The clone carrying this TCR beta chain was observed a few times. V was shortened by 1 base and J by 4 bases, with 5 bases between the two germline ends. Germline-derived CDR1 and CDR2 are SEHNR and FQNEAQ (reference sequence). CDR3 size: 12 residues. The data are from a study of blood T cells in healthy people across ages. Sample-barcoded 5' priming and a J-beta primer mix drove a second PCR of about 7 to 11 cycles. The yield of each sample was at least 3 million CDR3-containing paired-end reads. TCRdb itself ran the 5' RACE reads through MiXCR, one entry per CDR3 protein. This table holds 800,000 to 950,000 distinct CDR3 sequences, about 29% found once. In addition, the sample was reused for a study of T cells of mothers and their children.

The chain employs TRBV7-9 and TRBJ2-7; no definite D call. What was sequenced was blood. The TCR was taken from a woman in her thirties or forties in good health. The chain's CDR3 is CASSLVQYEQYF. Here the CDR3 DNA reads TGTGCCAGCAGCTTAGTGCAGTACGAGCAGTACTTC.